This TCR beta chain comes out of a study of blood T cells in healthy people across ages. V was pared by 7 bases and J by 7 bases, with 12 bases of the junction left unmatched. This CDR3 contains 15 residues. Per germline, CDR1 SQVTM and CDR2 ANQGSEA. Using a J-beta primer mix together with a sample-barcoded 5' primer, a second PCR was run for about 7 to 12 cycles. TCRdb re-called the 5' RACE reads through MiXCR, storing one row per CDR3 protein. The sample has roughly 930,000 distinct CDR3 sequences; under 50% are singletons. The receptor was derived from a man aged 25 to 45 in good health. Material for sequencing was blood. This sequence joins TRBV29-1 and TRBJ2-1, with 11 bases identical to TRBD2. CDR3 bases: TGCAGCGCCAGACCGGGACTAGCGGCCAGGAATGAGCAGTTCTTC. Translation gives CSARPGLAARNEQFF.